This note documents a single T cell receptor beta chain sequence. Profiling relied on immunoSEQ multiplex PCR, and the TCRdb table lists in-frame clones only, not all of them. The sample includes about 62,000 clones, 79% seen only once; the top ten take approximately 11%. The data originate from a study of OX40 agonist ivuxolimab in advanced cancers. From germline, CDR1 is SGHTA and CDR2 FQGNSA. The trim removed 4 bases at V and 2 bases at J, leaving 5 bases unmatched. This CDR3 is 15 amino acids long. The sequencing here drew on CD4+ or CD8+ T cells sorted from blood, taken in a trial of the OX40 agonist ivuxolimab. This clonotype originated in an adult with an advanced solid tumor such as melanoma, head and neck, liver or kidney cancer. The chain is built from TRBV7-2 and TRBJ2-1, with 7 positions matching TRBD1. This CDR3 reads CASSSDRRAYNEQFF. The CDR3 DNA sequence: TGTGCCAGCAGCTCGGACAGGAGAGCCTACAATGAGCAGTTCTTC.